The clone carrying this TCR beta chain was seen once. Its antigen remains unidentified. Donors counted as nominally healthy when sampled, yet unrecorded immune exposures were likely. The entry originates in a study of cytomegalovirus exposure and HLA in healthy donors. General study results and limits: Exclusion as indistinguishable affected some V segments, including TRBV6-2 and TRBV6-3. In a later analysis, at a false discovery rate of 0.05, under 20,000 TCR beta sequences were associated with HLA alleles. Trimming of TCR beta V- and J-genes showed a link, identified in a later analysis, to a missense DCLRE1C variant.

PCR involved 60 Vbeta and 13 Jbeta primers. Sequencing used immunoSEQ multiplex PCR; TCRdb keeps in-frame clones, though not all of them. This table holds about 210,000 clones, 86% found once. The CDR3 is 15 amino acids. Germline lookup yields CDR1 SQVTM and CDR2 ANQGSEA. The V and J ends lost 1 base and 7 bases, in that order; junction bases with no gene match: 9. The chain employs TRBV29-1 and TRBJ2-1, with 8 bases identical to TRBD1. The TCR sequence derives from a woman in her twenties or thirties in good health and CMV-seronegative. The sequenced material came from PBMCs. The CDR3 reads CSVEGQGARGNEQFF. CDR3 nucleotides: TGCAGCGTTGAAGGGCAGGGGGCGCGGGGAAATGAGCAGTTCTTC.